A single sample gave rise to the 27 T cell receptor beta chains below, sequenced in a study of T cells in Graves' hyperthyroidism and ophthalmopathy. Amplified TCR beta CDR3 regions came from RNA transcripts. Primed by the HTBI set, a first-round RT-PCR was run on the TCR CDR3. TCRdb independently ran MiXCR on the multiplex PCR reads; one entry per CDR3 protein. The sample contains approximately 600,000 distinct CDR3 sequences, roughly 20% of which appear only once. Source material: blood. The receptor set was obtained from a man aged 25 to 45 with Graves' ophthalmopathy.

This chain uses TRBV6-2 or TRBV6-3 with TRBJ2-7; 7 positions match TRBD2. The CDR3 is made up of 13 amino acids. The germline V gene encodes CDR1 MNHEY and CDR2 SVGEGT. Losses at the gene ends were 5 bases for V and 3 bases for J; bases not matched to a gene: 4. The CDR3 DNA is TGTGCCAGCAGTCATGGGACTATCTACGAGCAGTACTTC. Its translation: CASSHGTIYEQYF.

The chain links TRBV20-1 to TRBJ2-7; the match to TRBD1 covers 9 bases. The CDR3 has 14 amino acids. Germline V CDR1 and CDR2: DFQATT, SNEGSKA (reference sequence). Unmatched junction bases numbered 6, after V lost 0 bases and J lost 6 bases. DNA for the CDR3: TGCAGTGCTAGAGATCGGAGGGACAGGGTCGAGCAGTACTTC. Its protein product is CSARDRRDRVEQYF.

The J gene is TRBJ2-5, the V gene TRBV10-2, with 7 bases that match TRBD1. This CDR3 has 15 residues. After removal of 8 bases from V and 0 bases from J, the junction contained 9 bases not matched to a gene. The germline gives CDR1 WSHSY, CDR2 SAAADI. The DNA for the CDR3 is TGCGCCAGCTCCGAGGGGGCTGGGTACCAAGAGACCCAGTACTTC. Amino acid sequence: CASSEGAGYQETQYF.

This clonotype has a handful of counts. This may stem from a read error, because a much larger clone lies one nucleotide away. Given the absence of the conserved phenylalanine or tryptophan at the CDR3 end, a read error is likely. V gene TRBV11-2 combines with J gene TRBJ1-2, with 12 positions matching TRBD1. Trimming cost V 4 bases and J 5 bases; bases outside gene matches: 2. The CDR3 runs 14 residues. Germline V gives CDR1 SGHAT, CDR2 FQNNGV. DNA for the CDR3: TGTGCCAGCAGCTCGGGACAGGGGGCTTATGGCTACACCCTC. This translates into CASSSGQGAYGYTL.

The V call is TRBV3-1, the J call TRBJ2-7, with 7 bases fitting TRBD1. Germline values: CDR1 LGHDT, CDR2 YNNKEL (reference sequence). The CDR3 contains 15 residues. After removal of 1 base from V and 2 bases from J, the junction contained 5 bases not matched to a gene. The CDR3 DNA is TGTGCCAGCAGCCAAGGTGCAGGGGGTACCTACGAGCAGTACTTC. This encodes CASSQGAGGTYEQYF.

This clonotype was seen at least ten times. The CDR3 sequence is CASSFPQTFYEQYF. In DNA, the CDR3 is TGTGCCAGCAGCTTCCCACAAACCTTCTACGAGCAGTACTTC. The chain joins TRBV11-3 to TRBJ2-7, with D hard to call. CDR3 length: 14 amino acids. CDR1 is SGHNT, CDR2 YENEEA, per germline. V lost 3 bases to trimming and J lost 3 bases, with 12 bases between them.

This chain links TRBV20-1 with TRBJ2-7, with TRBD1 as a possible D gene (5 bases). V was pared by 4 bases and J by 2 bases, with 6 bases between. The CDR3 runs to 11 residues. Germline V gene data show CDR1 as DFQATT and CDR2 as SNEGSKA (reference sequence). The CDR3 DNA sequence: TGCAGTGCTACCAGGGCCTACGAGCAGTACTTC. Translated, it gives CSATRAYEQYF.

This clonotype was picked up a small number of times. The chain is built from TRBV28 and TRBJ2-3; perhaps TRBD2 as D (6 bases). Germline-derived CDR1 and CDR2 are MDHEN and SYDVKM. Trimming removed 1 base at V and 3 bases at J, with 11 bases between. The CDR3 covers 15 residues. The CDR3 DNA reads TGTGCCAGCAGTTTATCCGCCGGGAGTACAGATACGCAGTATTTT. Amino acid sequence: CASSLSAGSTDTQYF.

The CDR3 region has the DNA TGTGCCACCCCCCCGTGGGGGACTAGCGGGAGTAGGGAAGCAGATACGCAGTATTTT. Translated: CATPPWGTSGSREADTQYF. The J gene is TRBJ2-3, the V gene TRBV6-1, with TRBD2 matching 14 bases. V dropped 10 bases and J dropped 4; count of bases not matched to a gene: 19. CDR3 length: 19 residues. The germline CDR1 and CDR2 sequences are MNHNS and SASEGT.

There are many counts of this clonotype. The chain uses TRBV28 and TRBJ1-2, with TRBD1 as a possible D gene (6 bases). Trimming stripped 7 bases from V and 4 bases from J, with 13 bases between. Germline CDR1 reads MDHEN; CDR2 reads SYDVKM. The CDR3 is made up of 13 amino acids. The CDR3 spells CASNTGMLYGYTF. In nucleotides, the CDR3 is TGTGCCAGCAATACAGGGATGCTCTATGGCTACACCTTC.

The rearrangement links TRBV20-1 to TRBJ2-5; D gene unclear. V was cut by 4 bases and J by 4 bases, with 16 bases left in between. This CDR3 comprises 14 residues. Germline-derived CDR1 and CDR2 are DFQATT and SNEGSKA (reference sequence). CDR3 region: CSATPAKLGETQYF. The CDR3 DNA sequence: TGCAGTGCTACACCAGCAAAGCTGGGAGAGACCCAGTACTTC.

This clonotype was seen more than once but under ten times. The chain has TRBV5-1 and TRBJ2-6; D unclear. CDR1 is SGHRS, CDR2 YFSETQ, per germline. This CDR3 region has 17 residues. V gave up 0 bases and J gave up 1 base, with 11 bases separating them. This CDR3 reads CASSLARPGSGANVLTF. For the CDR3, the DNA is TGCGCCAGCAGCTTGGCCCGGCCCGGGTCTGGGGCCAACGTCCTGACTTTC. The whole variable domain, filled in from reference TRBV5-1 and TRBJ2-6, reads KAGVTQTPRYLIKTRGQQVTLSCSPISGHRSVSWYQQTPGQGLQFLFEYFSETQRNKGNFPGRFSGRQFSNSRSEMNVSTLELGDSALYLCASSLARPGSGANVLTFGAGSRLTVL.

This clonotype has more than one count but fewer than ten. This sequence joins TRBV2 and TRBJ2-7, with unresolved D. V lost 6 bases and J 4 bases, leaving 13 bases between the germline ends. Germline-derived CDR1 and CDR2 are SNHLY and FYNNEI. CDR3 length equals 13 residues. Here the CDR3 DNA reads TGTGCCAGCAGCCCTAAAACAGATTACGAGCAGTACTTC. Residues: CASSPKTDYEQYF.

Many counts were recorded for this clonotype. This sequence joins TRBV5-1 and TRBJ2-3, with 7 bases lining up with TRBD1. Germline CDR1 and CDR2: SGHRS and YFSETQ. The CDR3 is 15 amino acids. V was clipped by 4 bases and J by 0 bases; unmatched bases: 5. This CDR3 reads CASSHGTASTDTQYF. The CDR3 DNA sequence: TGCGCCAGCAGCCACGGGACAGCTAGCACAGATACGCAGTATTTT.

The gene calls are TRBV7-8 and TRBJ1-3; possibly TRBD1 for D (5 bases). The CDR3 has 13 amino acids. Germline lookup yields CDR1 SGHVS and CDR2 FQNEAQ. Between the trimmed V and J ends, which lost 7 bases and 2 bases, there was a span of 9 bases. CDR3 nucleotide sequence: TGTGCCAGCACCTTGGGGGCTGGAAACACCATATATTTT. Translation gives CASTLGAGNTIYF.

The gene calls are TRBV6-1 and TRBJ2-2; TRBD1 matches at 9 bases. Germline V gene sequence: CDR1 MNHNS, CDR2 SASEGT. The CDR3 runs to 18 residues. V lost 6 bases, J lost 3 bases, and 14 bases stayed unmatched. The CDR3 DNA sequence: TGTGCCAGCAGGTCCCGGGACAGGGCACGCGGGGACACCGGGGAGCTGTTTTTT. The encoded protein is CASRSRDRARGDTGELFF.

In its sample, this clonotype was seen once. Here the CDR3 DNA reads TGCAGTGCTAGAGATCTCGGTGCAGGGATAGGGGAGACCCAGTACTTC. This sequence encodes CSARDLGAGIGETQYF. This chain links TRBV20-1 with TRBJ2-5; D might be TRBD1 (5 bases). Germline V lookup: CDR1 DFQATT, CDR2 SNEGSKA (reference sequence). V lost 0 bases and J 5 bases, leaving 19 bases between the germline ends. The CDR3 contains 16 residues.

This clonotype came up a few times. The chain is built from TRBV28 and TRBJ2-7; possible D gene TRBD1, 6 bases. CDR3 length: 14 residues. Germline CDR1 MDHEN, CDR2 SYDVKM. Trimming took 3 bases from V and 7 from J, leaving 16 bases between them. The CDR3 DNA follows: TGTGCCAGCAGTTTGACCGGGACACGGTGGGAGCAGTACTTC. It codes for CASSLTGTRWEQYF.

The chain carries TRBV5-6 and TRBJ1-4, with 10 positions matching TRBD1. The CDR3 runs to 15 residues. With 4 bases clipped from V and 6 bases from J, the junction kept 6 bases outside the gene matches. Germline V CDR1 and CDR2: SGHDT, YYEEEE. CDR3 amino acids: CASSDRQGADEKLFF. In DNA, the CDR3 is TGTGCCAGCAGCGATAGACAGGGGGCGGATGAAAAACTGTTTTTT.

This clonotype has more than one count but fewer than ten. The CDR3, as DNA: TGTGCCAGCAGCCAGGGGGACTTCGGCCGAAATGAAAAACTGTTTTTT. Protein sequence: CASSQGDFGRNEKLFF. The chain uses TRBV3-1 and TRBJ1-4; D is possibly TRBD1 (5 bases). V shed 3 bases and J shed 5 bases, with 16 bases lying between them. The CDR3 totals 16 residues. CDR1 and CDR2 (germline): LGHDT, YNNKEL (reference sequence).

This clonotype has ten or more counts. The chain employs TRBV24-1 and TRBJ2-1, with 7 nucleotides matching TRBD2. The CDR3 has 15 residues. Germline V gene data show CDR1 as KGHDR and CDR2 as SFDVKD. V lost 4 bases, J lost 5 bases, and 7 bases stayed unmatched. The CDR3 here is CATSEPGLGNNEQFF. CDR3 in DNA: TGTGCCACCAGTGAACCCGGACTAGGAAACAATGAGCAGTTCTTC.

This clonotype showed up just a few times. The V and J genes are TRBV27 and TRBJ2-7; the match to TRBD1 covers 7 bases. CDR1 is MNHEY, CDR2 SMNVEV, per germline (reference sequence). The CDR3 is 13 amino acids. J lost 7 bases, V lost 6 bases, and 9 bases had no gene match. Written as DNA, the CDR3 is TGTGCCAGCAGGACAGGGTGGGATAGGGAGCAGTACTTC. Its protein product is CASRTGWDREQYF.

This chain links TRBV19 with TRBJ1-1; no reliable D call. V was trimmed by 1 base and J by 7 bases, leaving 13 bases between them. Germline V gene sequence: CDR1 LNHDA, CDR2 SQIVND (reference sequence). CDR3 length: 14 residues. The CDR3 DNA reads TGTGCCAGTAGTATAGTTCCGGGAGCGAATGAAGCTTTCTTT. This gives the protein CASSIVPGANEAFF.

The chain joins TRBV30 to TRBJ2-7; 10 positions match TRBD1. Germline V gives CDR1 GTSNPN, CDR2 SVGIG (reference sequence). V dropped 0 bases and J dropped 4; count of bases not matched to a gene: 6. The CDR3 runs 15 residues. The CDR3 bases are TGTGCCTGGAGTGTACCCACGGACAGGGGGTACGAGCAGTACTTC. Residues: CAWSVPTDRGYEQYF.

This clonotype occurred many times. This rearrangement joins TRBV5-1 to TRBJ2-7, with D possibly TRBD1 on 5 matching bases. V was trimmed by 4 bases and J by 2 bases, leaving 13 bases between them. CDR1 is SGHRS, CDR2 YFSETQ, per germline. CDR3 size: 14 residues. CDR3 coding DNA: TGCGCCAGCAGCAGGCAGGGTACAACCTACGAGCAGTACTTC. Protein product: CASSRQGTTYEQYF.

This clonotype has a handful of counts. This chain uses TRBV19 with TRBJ2-2; 8 bases match TRBD2. J gave up 3 bases and V 1 base, and 1 base lay outside the gene matches. CDR1 LNHDA and CDR2 SQIVND come from the germline V gene (reference sequence). The CDR3 has 15 amino acids. The CDR3 region has the DNA TGTGCCAGTAGTATAGTGGGACTAGACACCGGGGAGCTGTTTTTT. This translates into CASSIVGLDTGELFF.

This clonotype was seen at least ten times. The CDR3 region is CASSLGLSDEQYF. In DNA, the CDR3 is TGTGCCAGCAGCTTAGGCCTAAGTGACGAGCAGTACTTC. The J gene is TRBJ2-7, the V gene TRBV13, with D unresolved. Germline V lookup: CDR1 PRHDT, CDR2 FYEKMQ (reference sequence). The CDR3 totals 13 residues. The germline V and J ends were trimmed by 0 bases and 5 bases, with 8 bases remaining between them.